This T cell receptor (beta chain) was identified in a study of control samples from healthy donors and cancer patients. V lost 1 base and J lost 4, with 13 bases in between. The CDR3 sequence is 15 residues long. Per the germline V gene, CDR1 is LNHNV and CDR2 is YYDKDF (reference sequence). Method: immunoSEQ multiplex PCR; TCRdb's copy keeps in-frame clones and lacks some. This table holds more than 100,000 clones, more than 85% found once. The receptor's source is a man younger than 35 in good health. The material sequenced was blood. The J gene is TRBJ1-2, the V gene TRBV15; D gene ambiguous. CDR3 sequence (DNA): TGTGCCACCAGCAGAGGGCAGGCTGAGTCCTATGGCTACACCTTC. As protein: CATSRGQAESYGYTF. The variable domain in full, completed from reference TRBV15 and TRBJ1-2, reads DAMVIQNPRYQVTQFGKPVTLSCSQTLNHNVMYWYQQKSSQAPKLLFHYYDKDFNNEADTPDNFQSRRPNTSFCFLDIRSPGLGDTAMYLCATSRGQAESYGYTFGSGTRLTVV.